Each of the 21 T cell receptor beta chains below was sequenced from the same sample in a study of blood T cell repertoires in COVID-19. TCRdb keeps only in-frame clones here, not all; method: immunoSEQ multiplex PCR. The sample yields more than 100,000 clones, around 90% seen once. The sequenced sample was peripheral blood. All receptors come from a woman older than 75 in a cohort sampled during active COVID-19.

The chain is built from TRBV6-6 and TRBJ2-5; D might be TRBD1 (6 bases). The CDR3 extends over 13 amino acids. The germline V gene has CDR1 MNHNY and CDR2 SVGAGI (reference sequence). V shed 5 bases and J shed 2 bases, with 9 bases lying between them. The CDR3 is CASSRQVQETQYF. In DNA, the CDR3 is TGTGCCAGCAGTAGACAGGTGCAAGAGACCCAGTACTTC.

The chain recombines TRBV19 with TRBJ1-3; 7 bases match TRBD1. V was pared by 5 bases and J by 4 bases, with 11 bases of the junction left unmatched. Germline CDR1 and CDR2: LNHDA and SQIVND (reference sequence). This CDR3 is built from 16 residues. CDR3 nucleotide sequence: TGTGCCAGTAGTCCCCCGGACAGGCTGAACGGAAACACCATATATTTT. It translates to CASSPPDRLNGNTIYF. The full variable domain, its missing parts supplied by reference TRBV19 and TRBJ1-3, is DGGITQSPKYLFRKEGQNVTLSCEQNLNHDAMYWYRQDPGQGLRLIYYSQIVNDFQKGDIAEGYSVSREKKESFPLTVTSAQKNPTAFYLCASSPPDRLNGNTIYFGEGSWLTVV.

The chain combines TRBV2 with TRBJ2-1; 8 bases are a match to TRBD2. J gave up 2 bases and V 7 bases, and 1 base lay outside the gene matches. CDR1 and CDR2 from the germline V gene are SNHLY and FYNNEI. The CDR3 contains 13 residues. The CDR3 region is CASNSGTYNEQFF. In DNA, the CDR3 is TGTGCCAGCAATAGCGGGACCTACAATGAGCAGTTCTTC.

This CDR3 reads CASSQLAGADTQYF. CDR3 in DNA: TGTGCCAGCAGCCAACTAGCGGGAGCAGATACGCAGTATTTT. The chain combines TRBV13 with TRBJ2-3; 11 bases align to TRBD2. V trimming: 5 bases; J trimming: 4 bases; junction bases outside the gene matches: 2. Germline loops: CDR1 PRHDT, CDR2 FYEKMQ (reference sequence). The CDR3 runs to 14 residues.

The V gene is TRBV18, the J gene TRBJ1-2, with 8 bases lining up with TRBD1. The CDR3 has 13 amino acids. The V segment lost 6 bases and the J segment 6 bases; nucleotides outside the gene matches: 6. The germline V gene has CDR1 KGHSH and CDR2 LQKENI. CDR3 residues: CASSPRTGHGYTF. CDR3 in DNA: TGTGCCAGCTCCCCCCGGACAGGGCATGGCTACACCTTC.

DNA for the CDR3: TGTGCCAGCACCACCCGACAGGTCACAGATACGCAGTATTTT. Its protein is CASTTRQVTDTQYF. The chain joins TRBV7-2 to TRBJ2-3, with D possibly being TRBD1 (6 bases). Between the trimmed V and J ends, which lost 7 bases and 2 bases, there was a span of 13 bases. CDR1 and CDR2 from the germline V gene are SGHTA and FQGNSA. This CDR3 comprises 14 residues.

This CDR3 reads CASSGQGAPSLHF. CDR3 nucleotide sequence: TGTGCCAGCTCAGGGCAGGGGGCTCCATCCCTCCACTTT. V is TRBV27 and J is TRBJ1-6; 8 bases are shared with TRBD1. Germline values: CDR1 MNHEY, CDR2 SMNVEV (reference sequence). Losses at the gene ends were 8 bases for V and 14 bases for J; bases not matched to a gene: 11. The CDR3 spans 13 residues.

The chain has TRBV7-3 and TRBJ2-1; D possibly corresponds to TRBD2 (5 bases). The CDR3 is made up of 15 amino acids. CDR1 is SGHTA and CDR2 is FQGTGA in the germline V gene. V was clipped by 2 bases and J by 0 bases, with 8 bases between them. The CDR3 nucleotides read TGTGCCAGCAGCTTATTAGCGAGCTCCTACAATGAGCAGTTCTTC. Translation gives CASSLLASSYNEQFF. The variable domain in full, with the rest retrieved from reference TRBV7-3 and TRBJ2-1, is GAGVSQTPSNKVTEKGKYVELRCDPISGHTALYWYRQSLGQGPEFLIYFQGTGAADDSGLPNDRFFAVRPEGSVSTLKIQRTERGDSAVYLCASSLLASSYNEQFFGPGTRLTVL.

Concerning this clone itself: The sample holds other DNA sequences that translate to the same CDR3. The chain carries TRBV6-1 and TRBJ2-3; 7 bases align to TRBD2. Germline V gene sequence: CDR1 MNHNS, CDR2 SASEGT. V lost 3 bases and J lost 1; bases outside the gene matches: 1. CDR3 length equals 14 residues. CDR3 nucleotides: TGTGCCAGCAGTGAGGGAGGGGGCACAGATACGCAGTATTTT. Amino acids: CASSEGGGTDTQYF.

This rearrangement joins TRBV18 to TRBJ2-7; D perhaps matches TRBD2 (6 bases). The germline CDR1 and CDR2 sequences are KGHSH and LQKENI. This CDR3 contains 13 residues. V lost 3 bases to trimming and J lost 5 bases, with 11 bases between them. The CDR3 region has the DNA TGTGCCAGCTCACCGTCCGGGGGAAACGAGCAGTACTTC. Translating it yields CASSPSGGNEQYF.

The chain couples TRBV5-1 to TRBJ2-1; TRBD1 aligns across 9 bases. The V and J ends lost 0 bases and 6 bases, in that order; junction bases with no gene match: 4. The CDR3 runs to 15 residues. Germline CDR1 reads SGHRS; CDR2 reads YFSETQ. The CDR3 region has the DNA TGCGCCAGCAGCTTGGAGACAGGGGGTCTCAATGAGCAGTTCTTC. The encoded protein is CASSLETGGLNEQFF.

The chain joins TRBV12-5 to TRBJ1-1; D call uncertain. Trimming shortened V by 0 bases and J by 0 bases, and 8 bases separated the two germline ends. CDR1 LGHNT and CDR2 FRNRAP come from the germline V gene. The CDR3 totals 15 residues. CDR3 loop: CASGLVVSVNTEAFF. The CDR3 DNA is TGTGCTAGTGGTTTGGTAGTTTCGGTGAACACTGAAGCTTTCTTT.

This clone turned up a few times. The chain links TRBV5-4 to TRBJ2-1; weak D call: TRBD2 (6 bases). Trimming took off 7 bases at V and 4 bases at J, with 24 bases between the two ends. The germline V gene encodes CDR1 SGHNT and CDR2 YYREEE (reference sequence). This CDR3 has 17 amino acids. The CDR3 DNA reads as TGTGCCAGCGCGTATCCCGACCAGGCGGGGACTTACAATGAGCAGTTCTTC. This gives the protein CASAYPDQAGTYNEQFF. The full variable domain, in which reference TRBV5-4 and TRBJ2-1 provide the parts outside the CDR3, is ETGVTQSPTHLIKTRGQQVTLRCSSQSGHNTVSWYQQALGQGPQFIFQYYREEENGRGNFPPRFSGLQFPNYSSELNVNALELDDSALYLCASAYPDQAGTYNEQFFGPGTRLTVL.

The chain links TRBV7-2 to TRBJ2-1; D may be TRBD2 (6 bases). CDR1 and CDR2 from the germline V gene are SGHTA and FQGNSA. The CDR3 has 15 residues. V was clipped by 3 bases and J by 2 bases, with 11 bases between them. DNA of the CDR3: TGTGCCAGCAGCTTTCGTAGCGGCGCCTACAATGAGCAGTTCTTC. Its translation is CASSFRSGAYNEQFF.

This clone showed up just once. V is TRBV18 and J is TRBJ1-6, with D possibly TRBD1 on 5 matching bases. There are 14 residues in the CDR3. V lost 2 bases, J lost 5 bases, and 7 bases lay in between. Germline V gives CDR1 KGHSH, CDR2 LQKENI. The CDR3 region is CASSPIRDNSPLHF. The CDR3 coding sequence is TGTGCCAGCTCACCAATCAGGGATAATTCACCCCTCCACTTT.

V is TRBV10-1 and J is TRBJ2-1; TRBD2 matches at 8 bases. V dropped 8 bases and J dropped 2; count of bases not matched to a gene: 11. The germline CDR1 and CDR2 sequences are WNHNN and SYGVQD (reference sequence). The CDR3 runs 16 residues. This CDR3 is CASLRGGTQTYNEQFF. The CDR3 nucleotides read TGCGCCAGCCTACGGGGGGGGACTCAGACCTACAATGAGCAGTTCTTC.

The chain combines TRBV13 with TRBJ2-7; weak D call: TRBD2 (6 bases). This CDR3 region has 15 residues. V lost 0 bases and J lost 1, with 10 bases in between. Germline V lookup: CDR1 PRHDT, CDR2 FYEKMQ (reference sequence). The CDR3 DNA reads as TGTGCCAGCAGCTTAGGCGGGAGTCAGTCCTACGAGCAGTACTTC. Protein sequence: CASSLGGSQSYEQYF.

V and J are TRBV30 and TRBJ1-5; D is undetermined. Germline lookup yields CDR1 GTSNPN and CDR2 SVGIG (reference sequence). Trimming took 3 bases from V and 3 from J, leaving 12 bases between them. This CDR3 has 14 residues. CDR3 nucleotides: TGTGCCTGGAGGAGCTCGGGTTTCAATCAGCCCCAGCATTTT. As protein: CAWRSSGFNQPQHF.

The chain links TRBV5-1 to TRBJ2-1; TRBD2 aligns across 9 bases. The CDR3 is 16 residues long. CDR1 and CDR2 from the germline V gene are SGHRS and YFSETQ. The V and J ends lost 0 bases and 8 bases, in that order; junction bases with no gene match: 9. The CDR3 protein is CASSLVGGGAQDEQFF. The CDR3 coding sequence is TGCGCCAGCAGCTTGGTGGGCGGGGGGGCCCAGGATGAGCAGTTCTTC.

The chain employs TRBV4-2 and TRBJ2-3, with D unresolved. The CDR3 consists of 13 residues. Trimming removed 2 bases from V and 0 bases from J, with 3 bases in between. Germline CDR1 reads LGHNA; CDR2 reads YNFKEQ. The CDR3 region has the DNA TGTGCCAGCAGCCAATCTAGCACAGATACGCAGTATTTT. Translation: CASSQSSTDTQYF.

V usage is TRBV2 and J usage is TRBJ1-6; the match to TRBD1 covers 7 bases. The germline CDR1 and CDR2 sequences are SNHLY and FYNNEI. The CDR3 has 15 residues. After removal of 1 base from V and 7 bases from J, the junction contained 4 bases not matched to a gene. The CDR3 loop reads CASSEGRQGNSPLHF. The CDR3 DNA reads TGTGCCAGCAGTGAAGGGCGACAGGGCAATTCACCCCTCCACTTT.